The 5 T cell receptor beta chains in this list originate from one sample, sequenced in a study of cytomegalovirus exposure and HLA in healthy donors. The assay was immunoSEQ multiplex PCR, and TCRdb's table has in-frame clones only and misses some. The sample includes about 62,000 clones, 95% seen only once; the top ten take 6% to 8.5%. Sequenced sample: PBMCs. These receptors were obtained from a woman between 18 and 29 years old in good health and CMV-seropositive.

CDR3 residues: CASSPSVDTQYF. The CDR3 DNA reads TGTGCCAGCAGCCCGAGCGTGGATACGCAGTATTTT. The chain employs TRBV6-5 and TRBJ2-3, with D unclear. CDR1 and CDR2 (germline): MNHEY, SVGAGI. The V end lost 6 bases, the J end lost 6 bases, and 10 bases lay between the germline ends. The CDR3 runs 12 residues.

The rearrangement joins TRBV5-1 to TRBJ2-3; 7 bases match TRBD1. V lost 4 bases to trimming and J lost 2 bases; unmatched junction nucleotides: 4. The germline V gene encodes CDR1 SGHRS and CDR2 YFSETQ. CDR3 size: 14 residues. CDR3 nucleotide sequence: TGCGCCAGCAGCCCTCAGGGGGACACAGATACGCAGTATTTT. Translated: CASSPQGDTDTQYF.

The chain is built from TRBV5-1 and TRBJ1-1, with D possibly matching TRBD1 (5 bases). V lost 4 bases, J lost 5 bases, and 15 bases lay in between. The length of the CDR3 is 14 residues. Germline CDR1 is SGHRS and CDR2 is YFSETQ. CDR3 DNA sequence: TGCGCCAGCAGCGTTCAGGGAAGTGATACTGAAGCTTTCTTT. Amino acid sequence: CASSVQGSDTEAFF.

Here the CDR3 reads CASSTPLGGWGEAFF. The CDR3 bases are TGTGCCAGCAGTACACCCTTAGGGGGCTGGGGTGAAGCTTTCTTT. The gene calls are TRBV28 and TRBJ1-1; 7 positions agree with TRBD1. This CDR3 is 15 amino acids long. With V trimmed by 5 bases and J by 7 bases, 13 bases remained unmatched. Per the germline V gene, CDR1 is MDHEN and CDR2 is SYDVKM.

The gene calls are TRBV5-1 and TRBJ1-5; a possible D gene is TRBD1 (5 bases). The V gene's germline CDR1 is SGHRS and CDR2 YFSETQ. V was shortened by 2 bases and J by 0 bases, with 9 bases between the two germline ends. CDR3 size: 15 residues. CDR3 in amino acids: CASSFGGTSNQPQHF. The CDR3 DNA follows: TGCGCCAGCAGCTTTGGAGGGACTAGCAATCAGCCCCAGCATTTT.